The 23 T cell receptor beta chains reported below all come from one sample, sequenced in a study of spatial heterogeneity in lung cancer. TCRdb independently ran MiXCR on the 5' RACE reads; one entry per CDR3 protein. The sample gives roughly 7,700 distinct CDR3 sequences, 5.4% of which show up once; less than 25% is in the top ten. Time point: sample taken at primary tumor resection. Antigen specificity for these receptors is unknown. Whole-study results and caveats: Tumors with more nonsynonymous mutations had more expanded intratumoral alpha and beta TCRs.

Material: lung tumor tissue, obtained at surgery. The receptors shown here come from a male donor with early-stage non-small cell lung cancer.

There are many counts of this clonotype. The chain combines TRBV6-2 or TRBV6-3 with TRBJ1-2, with no clear D. Germline lookup yields CDR1 MNHEY and CDR2 SVGEGT. Trimming took off 2 bases at V and 4 bases at J, with 2 bases between the two ends. The CDR3 totals 11 residues. The CDR3 DNA is TGTGCCAGCAGTTACGGCTATGGCTACACCTTC. This translates into CASSYGYGYTF.

This clonotype was observed many times. The chain uses TRBV6-5 and TRBJ1-1; 8 bases agree with TRBD1. The CDR3 consists of 14 residues. After removal of 6 bases from V and 1 base from J, the junction contained 4 bases not matched to a gene. Germline V gene lookup returns CDR1 MNHEY and CDR2 SVGAGI. The CDR3 loop reads CASRRTGKNTEAFF. The CDR3 DNA reads as TGTGCCAGCAGACGGACAGGGAAGAACACTGAAGCTTTCTTT.

This clonotype was seen a few times. V gene TRBV27 combines with J gene TRBJ2-1; possible D gene TRBD1, 6 bases. V was shortened by 5 bases and J by 4 bases, with 9 bases between the two germline ends. The germline V gene encodes CDR1 MNHEY and CDR2 SMNVEV (reference sequence). This CDR3 has 13 residues. This chain's CDR3 is CASSQTGYNEQFF. The CDR3 DNA sequence: TGTGCCAGCAGTCAGACAGGTTACAATGAGCAGTTCTTC.

This clonotype was detected many times. The chain uses TRBV7-2 and TRBJ1-2; TRBD1 aligns across 7 bases. The V segment lost 2 bases and the J segment 4 bases; nucleotides outside the gene matches: 13. This CDR3 spans 17 amino acids. Germline CDR1 is SGHTA and CDR2 is FQGNSA. CDR3 sequence reads: CASSLLQGLNIFYGYTF. CDR3 bases: TGTGCCAGCAGCTTATTACAGGGGCTCAACATTTTCTATGGCTACACCTTC. Combining the CDR3 with reference TRBV7-2 and TRBJ1-2 gives the whole variable domain GAGVSQSPSNKVTEKGKDVELRCDPISGHTALYWYRQSLGQGLEFLIYFQGNSAPDKSGLPSDRFSAERTGGSVSTLTIQRTQQEDSAVYLCASSLLQGLNIFYGYTFGSGTRLTVV.

This clonotype was observed many times. The rearrangement links TRBV7-8 to TRBJ2-5, with D perhaps TRBD1 or TRBD2 (5 bases each). Germline V lookup: CDR1 SGHVS, CDR2 FQNEAQ. V was clipped by 7 bases and J by 3 bases, with 24 bases between them. This CDR3 has 17 residues. The chain's CDR3 is CASIINIGGQWEETQYF. In DNA, the CDR3 is TGTGCCAGCATCATTAACATTGGGGGTCAATGGGAAGAGACCCAGTACTTC.

This clonotype was observed at least ten times. This chain's CDR3 is CASSFNLAQETQYF. The CDR3 bases are TGTGCCAGCAGCTTTAATCTCGCCCAAGAGACCCAGTACTTC. The chain links TRBV11-2 to TRBJ2-5; D is uncertain. This CDR3 region has 14 residues. The V end lost 3 bases, the J end lost 1 base, and 9 bases lay between the germline ends. Germline CDR1 and CDR2: SGHAT and FQNNGV.

This clonotype was observed a handful of times. The rearrangement uses TRBV6-1 and TRBJ2-3; 8 positions match TRBD1. The CDR3 runs to 14 residues. The germline gives CDR1 MNHNS, CDR2 SASEGT. Trimming at V came to 6 bases and at J to 3 bases, leaving 5 bases not matched to a gene. CDR3: CASRWTGITDTQYF. For the CDR3, the DNA is TGTGCCAGCAGATGGACAGGGATTACAGATACGCAGTATTTT.

By proportion, this clonotype is medium-sized. The rearrangement links TRBV10-2 to TRBJ2-3, with 7 positions matching TRBD2. The V segment lost 6 bases and the J segment 4 bases; nucleotides outside the gene matches: 4. Germline lookup yields CDR1 WSHSY and CDR2 SAAADI. The CDR3 totals 13 residues. This chain's CDR3 is CASRPLAADTQYF. The CDR3 nucleotides are TGCGCCAGCAGGCCTCTAGCGGCAGATACGCAGTATTTT.

This clonotype showed up many times. V is TRBV12-3 or TRBV12-4 and J is TRBJ1-4; 10 nucleotides match TRBD1. The CDR3 runs 16 residues. Trimming took 3 bases from V and 6 from J; bases not matched to a gene: 7. The CDR3 bases are TGTGCCAGCAGTTTCGCCCGGACAGGGGGGGATGAAAAACTGTTTTTT. It specifies CASSFARTGGDEKLFF.

The chain couples TRBV6-5 to TRBJ2-3; 7 nucleotides line up with TRBD2. The CDR3 spans 16 residues. Per the germline V gene, CDR1 is MNHEY and CDR2 is SVGAGI. Trimming cost V 6 bases and J 6 bases; bases outside gene matches: 15. CDR3 in DNA: TGTGCCAGCAGAGCTTGGTGGGGGGGTCCGCAGGATACGCAGTATTTT. Its translation is CASRAWWGGPQDTQYF.

This clonotype was detected ten times or more. The chain couples TRBV7-9 to TRBJ2-1; D possibly corresponds to TRBD1 (5 bases). The V gene's germline CDR1 is SEHNR and CDR2 FQNEAQ (reference sequence). The germline V and J ends were trimmed by 6 bases and 0 bases, with 18 bases remaining between them. The CDR3 totals 17 residues. The CDR3 DNA is TGTGCCAGCAGTCCGTTAACAGGACAAAGCTCCTACAATGAGCAGTTCTTC. Its protein product is CASSPLTGQSSYNEQFF.

This clonotype was detected ten times or more. The chain carries TRBV5-4 and TRBJ2-5; a weak D match, TRBD2 (5 bases). The CDR3 consists of 14 residues. CDR1 and CDR2 (germline): SGHNT, YYREEE (reference sequence). V lost 0 bases to trimming and J lost 2 bases, with 8 bases between them. This CDR3 is CASSLGGAQETQYF. The CDR3, as DNA: TGTGCCAGCAGCTTGGGGGGAGCTCAAGAGACCCAGTACTTC.

In this sample, this clonotype turned up many times. This chain links TRBV18 with TRBJ2-7; 7 nucleotides agree with TRBD1. Germline lookup yields CDR1 KGHSH and CDR2 LQKENI. V lost 4 bases, J lost 3 bases, and 6 bases stayed unmatched. The CDR3 loop spans 14 amino acids. The CDR3 region has the DNA TGTGCCAGCTCACTCCGGGACAGCCTCTACGAGCAGTACTTC. Protein product: CASSLRDSLYEQYF.

This clonotype was counted ten times or more. The V and J genes are TRBV7-3 and TRBJ2-1, with a weak D call TRBD2 (6 bases). V was shortened by 5 bases and J by 2 bases, with 13 bases between the two germline ends. The CDR3 is 15 residues long. Germline V gene data show CDR1 as SGHTA and CDR2 as FQGTGA. The CDR3 coding sequence is TGTGCCAGCAGCGTATCGGGAGTCGCCTACAATGAGCAGTTCTTC. Encoded protein: CASSVSGVAYNEQFF.

By share of the sample, this clonotype is medium-sized. This chain joins TRBV15 and TRBJ2-5; D might be TRBD2 (6 bases). Between the trimmed V and J ends, which lost 6 bases and 4 bases, there was a span of 12 bases. Germline CDR1 and CDR2: LNHNV and YYDKDF (reference sequence). There are 13 residues in the CDR3. CDR3 region: CATSDVGGETQYF. The CDR3 DNA follows: TGTGCCACCAGTGATGTCGGGGGAGAGACCCAGTACTTC.

This clonotype was detected many times. The J gene is TRBJ1-1, the V gene TRBV11-2; no definite D call. The V gene lost 2 bases and the J gene lost 0 bases, with 7 bases spanning the gap. The CDR3 loop spans 14 amino acids. CDR1 and CDR2 (germline): SGHAT, FQNNGV. The CDR3 loop is CASSLFDMNTEAFF. CDR3 DNA: TGTGCCAGCAGCTTATTTGACATGAACACTGAAGCTTTCTTT.

This clonotype was found many times. The rearrangement links TRBV20-1 to TRBJ2-7; 10 nucleotides line up with TRBD2. V gave up 3 bases and J gave up 0 bases; unmatched junction bases: 8. This CDR3 is built from 16 residues. Germline lookup yields CDR1 DFQATT and CDR2 SNEGSKA (reference sequence). CDR3 protein: CSASGPSGGASYEQYF. As DNA, the CDR3 is TGCAGTGCTAGCGGCCCAAGCGGGGGGGCCTCCTACGAGCAGTACTTC.

Many counts were recorded for this clonotype. The rearrangement uses TRBV12-3 or TRBV12-4 and TRBJ2-1; 7 nucleotides match TRBD1. The J segment lost 4 bases and the V segment lost 6 bases, leaving 3 bases of the junction unmatched. The CDR3 spans 13 residues. The CDR3 here is CASSLDRYNEQFF. In DNA form, the CDR3 reads TGTGCCAGCAGCCTGGACAGGTACAATGAGCAGTTCTTC.

This chain joins TRBV5-1 and TRBJ2-3, with D possibly being TRBD1 (6 bases). There are 14 residues in the CDR3. Germline assignment: CDR1 SGHRS and CDR2 YFSETQ. The V end lost 6 bases, the J end lost 3 bases, and 14 bases lay between the germline ends. The CDR3, as DNA: TGCGCCAGCACCTACGGGGACACGACAGATACGCAGTATTTT. It encodes CASTYGDTTDTQYF. Combining the CDR3 with reference TRBV5-1 and TRBJ2-3 gives the whole variable domain KAGVTQTPRYLIKTRGQQVTLSCSPISGHRSVSWYQQTPGQGLQFLFEYFSETQRNKGNFPGRFSGRQFSNSRSEMNVSTLELGDSALYLCASTYGDTTDTQYFGPGTRLTVL.

Many counts were recorded for this clonotype. V is TRBV29-1 and J is TRBJ2-7; no clear D gene. V lost 1 base, J lost 4 bases, and 8 bases lay in between. Germline V CDR1 and CDR2: SQVTM, ANQGSEA. The CDR3 is 12 residues long. The CDR3 loop reads CSVEAVDYEQYF. The CDR3 DNA reads as TGCAGCGTTGAAGCTGTCGATTACGAGCAGTACTTC.

The rearrangement links TRBV14 to TRBJ2-3; 8 bases agree with TRBD2. CDR1 and CDR2 (germline): SGHDN, FVKESK. Trimming at V came to 4 bases and at J to 3 bases, leaving 3 bases not matched to a gene. This CDR3 is built from 14 residues. The CDR3 is CASSRVAGTDTQYF. The CDR3 coding sequence is TGTGCCAGCAGCCGGGTAGCGGGAACAGATACGCAGTATTTT. Complete variable domain (other parts from reference TRBV14 and TRBJ2-3): EAGVTQFPSHSVIEKGQTVTLRCDPISGHDNLYWYRRVMGKEIKFLLHFVKESKQDESGMPNNRFLAERTGGTYSTLKVQPAELEDSGVYFCASSRVAGTDTQYFGPGTRLTVL.

This clonotype was picked up many times. The chain couples TRBV7-2 to TRBJ2-5; D remains ambiguous. The CDR3 has 13 residues. V shed 5 bases and J shed 2 bases, with 9 bases lying between them. Germline V CDR1 and CDR2: SGHTA, FQGNSA. This chain's CDR3 is CASSPEWQETQYF. As DNA, the CDR3 is TGTGCCAGCAGCCCCGAGTGGCAAGAGACCCAGTACTTC.

V gene TRBV12-3 or TRBV12-4 combines with J gene TRBJ2-7; TRBD1 aligns across 10 bases. V shed 4 bases and J 4 bases; nucleotides not matched to a gene: 4. The CDR3 runs 14 residues. The CDR3 DNA is TGTGCCAGCAGTTGGGGACAGGGGTCTTACGAGCAGTACTTC. Residues: CASSWGQGSYEQYF.